A single TCR beta chain is shown here with its context. After pathologic assessment, macro-dissection selected premalignant or tumor cells for extraction. This entry comes from a study of immune evolution from preneoplasia to lung adenocarcinoma. About the research overall: HLA loss of heterozygosity: over 5.5% AIS, roughly 15% MIA, approximately 31% ADC, none AAH.

Germline values: CDR1 MNHEY, CDR2 SVGAGI. This CDR3 is built from 14 residues. Trimming removed 6 bases from V and 6 bases from J; junction bases left unmatched: 9. Profiling relied on immunoSEQ multiplex PCR, and the TCRdb table lists in-frame clones only, not all of them. The sample has several thousand clones; approximately 85% are singletons. The sample was FFPE invasive lung adenocarcinoma tissue. The chain joins TRBV6-5 to TRBJ1-1; TRBD1 aligns across 8 bases. The origin of this receptor is a person aged 45-65 years with lung adenocarcinoma. The CDR3, as DNA: TGTGCCAGCAGCGACAGGGGTAGAATTGCTGAAGCTTTCTTT. Amino acid sequence: CASSDRGRIAEAFF.